This record looks at one T cell receptor (beta chain) sequence and its context. The antigen is not known. The sample originates from a study of cytomegalovirus exposure and HLA in healthy donors. Study-level background: The roughly 130 validation repertoires used the same platform as the approximately 700 first-cohort repertoires (as reported by a later analysis).

Study conclusions and caveats: It was confirmed in vitro that a few of the CMV-associated chains were specific for CMV antigens.

CDR1 SGHDT and CDR2 YYEEEE come from the germline V gene. The CDR3 contains 19 residues. V lost 5 bases, J lost 6 bases, and 32 bases lay in between. Assay: immunoSEQ multiplex PCR; the TCRdb copy retains only in-frame clones and omits some. There are 250,000 to 300,000 clones in the sample; around 91% occur only once, and 0.37% lies in the top ten. The material sequenced was PBMCs. The clonotype originates from a woman between 18 and 29 years old in good health and CMV-seronegative. J is TRBJ1-2 and V is TRBV5-6; possible D gene TRBD1, 6 bases. The CDR3 sequence: CASSQEMGARGSYRNGYTF. CDR3 DNA: TGTGCCAGCAGTCAAGAGATGGGGGCCAGGGGATCATATCGTAATGGCTACACCTTC.